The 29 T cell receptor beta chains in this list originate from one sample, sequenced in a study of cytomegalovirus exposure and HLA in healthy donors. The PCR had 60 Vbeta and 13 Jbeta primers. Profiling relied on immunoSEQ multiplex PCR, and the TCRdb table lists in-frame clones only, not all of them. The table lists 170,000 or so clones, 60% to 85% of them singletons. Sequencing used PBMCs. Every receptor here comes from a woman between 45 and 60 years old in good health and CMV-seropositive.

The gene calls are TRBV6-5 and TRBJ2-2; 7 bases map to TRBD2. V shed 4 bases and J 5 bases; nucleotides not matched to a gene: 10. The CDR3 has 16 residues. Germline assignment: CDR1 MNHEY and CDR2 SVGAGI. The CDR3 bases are TGTGCCAGCAGTTCCCCCGGTGCGGGGGTAACCGGGGAGCTGTTTTTT. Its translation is CASSSPGAGVTGELFF.

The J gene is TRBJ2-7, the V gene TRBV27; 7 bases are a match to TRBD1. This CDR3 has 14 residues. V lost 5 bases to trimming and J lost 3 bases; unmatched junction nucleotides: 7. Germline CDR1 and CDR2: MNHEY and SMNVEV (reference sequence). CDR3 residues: CASSRQGSRYEQYF. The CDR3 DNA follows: TGTGCCAGCAGTAGACAGGGTAGCCGCTACGAGCAGTACTTC.

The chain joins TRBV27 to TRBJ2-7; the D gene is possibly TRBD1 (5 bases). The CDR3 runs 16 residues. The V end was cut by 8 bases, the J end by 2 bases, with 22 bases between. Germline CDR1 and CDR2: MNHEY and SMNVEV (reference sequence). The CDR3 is CASVQFRQFVTYEQYF. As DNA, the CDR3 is TGTGCCAGCGTGCAATTCCGACAGTTTGTCACCTACGAGCAGTACTTC.

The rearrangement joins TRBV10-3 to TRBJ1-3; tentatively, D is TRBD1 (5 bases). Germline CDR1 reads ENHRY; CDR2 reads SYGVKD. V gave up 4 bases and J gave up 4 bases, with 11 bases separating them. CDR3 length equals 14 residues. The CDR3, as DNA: TGTGCCATCAGTGGGGGGGAACCCGGAAACACCATATATTTT. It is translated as CAISGGEPGNTIYF.

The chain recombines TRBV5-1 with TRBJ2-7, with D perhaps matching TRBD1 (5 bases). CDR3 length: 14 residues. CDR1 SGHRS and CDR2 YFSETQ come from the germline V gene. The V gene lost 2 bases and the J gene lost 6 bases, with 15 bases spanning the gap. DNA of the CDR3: TGCGCCAGCAGCTTTATGTTGGGGCAGGGCGAGCAGTACTTC. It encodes CASSFMLGQGEQYF.

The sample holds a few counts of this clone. This chain's CDR3 is CASSGTSGRTSYEQYF. The DNA of the CDR3 is TGTGCCAGCAGCGGAACTAGCGGGAGAACGTCCTACGAGCAGTACTTC. This chain connects TRBV5-4 to TRBJ2-7; 11 bases are shared with TRBD2. V lost 4 bases and J lost 1; bases outside the gene matches: 7. This CDR3 spans 16 amino acids. Germline V gene sequence: CDR1 SGHNT, CDR2 YYREEE (reference sequence).

CDR3 loop: CASSFAPPGTAGGETQYF. CDR3 nucleotide sequence: TGCGCCAGCAGCTTTGCCCCGCCCGGGACAGCGGGTGGAGAGACCCAGTACTTC. V gene TRBV5-1 combines with J gene TRBJ2-5, with a tentative D call TRBD1 (7 bases). The V end lost 2 bases, the J end lost 4 bases, and 24 bases lay between the germline ends. This CDR3 contains 18 residues. CDR1 is SGHRS and CDR2 is YFSETQ in the germline V gene. The variable domain in full, with the rest retrieved from reference TRBV5-1 and TRBJ2-5, is KAGVTQTPRYLIKTRGQQVTLSCSPISGHRSVSWYQQTPGQGLQFLFEYFSETQRNKGNFPGRFSGRQFSNSRSEMNVSTLELGDSALYLCASSFAPPGTAGGETQYFGPGTRLLVL.

The CDR3 spells CASTGGLNTEAFF. The CDR3, as DNA: TGTGCTTCGACAGGGGGCTTGAACACTGAAGCTTTCTTT. The rearrangement links TRBV30 to TRBJ1-1, with 10 bases aligning to TRBD1. This CDR3 region has 13 residues. Germline V gene sequence: CDR1 GTSNPN, CDR2 SVGIG (reference sequence).

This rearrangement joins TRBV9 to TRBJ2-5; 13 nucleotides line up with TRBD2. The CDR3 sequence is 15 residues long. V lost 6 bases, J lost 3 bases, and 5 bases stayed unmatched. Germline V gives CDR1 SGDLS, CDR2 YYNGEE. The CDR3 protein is CASTSGTSGEETQYF. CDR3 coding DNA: TGTGCCAGCACCTCCGGGACTAGCGGGGAAGAGACCCAGTACTTC.

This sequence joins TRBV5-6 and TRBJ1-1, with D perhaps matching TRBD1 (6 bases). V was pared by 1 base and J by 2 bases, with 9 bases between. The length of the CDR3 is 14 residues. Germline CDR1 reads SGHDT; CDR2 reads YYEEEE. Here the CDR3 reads CASSLRGANTEAFF. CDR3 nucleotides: TGTGCCAGCAGCTTGCGGGGGGCAAACACTGAAGCTTTCTTT.

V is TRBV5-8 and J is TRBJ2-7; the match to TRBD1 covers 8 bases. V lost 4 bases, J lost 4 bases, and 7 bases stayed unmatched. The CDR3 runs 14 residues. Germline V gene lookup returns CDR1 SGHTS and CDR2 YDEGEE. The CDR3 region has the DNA TGTGCCAGCAGCCCCGCAGGGGGCTTATACGAGCAGTACTTC. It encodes CASSPAGGLYEQYF.

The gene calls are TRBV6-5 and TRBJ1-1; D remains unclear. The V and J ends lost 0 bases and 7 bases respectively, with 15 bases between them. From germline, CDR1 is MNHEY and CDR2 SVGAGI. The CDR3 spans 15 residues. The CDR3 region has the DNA TGTGCCAGCAGTTACTCGATTAACGGAGGACTTGAAGCTTTCTTT. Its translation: CASSYSINGGLEAFF.

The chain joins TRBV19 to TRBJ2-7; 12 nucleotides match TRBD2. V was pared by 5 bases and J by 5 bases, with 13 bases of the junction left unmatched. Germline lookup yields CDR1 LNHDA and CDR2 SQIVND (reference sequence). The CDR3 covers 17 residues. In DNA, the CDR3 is TGTGCCAGTAGTGAATTGACTAGCGGGGGACGTAGCCACGAGCAGTACTTC. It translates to CASSELTSGGRSHEQYF.

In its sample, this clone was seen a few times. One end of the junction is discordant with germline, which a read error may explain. CDR3 DNA: TGTGCCAGCAGCCAAGCCGACCCTGGGGCCAACGGCCTGACTTTC. Amino acid sequence: CASSQADPGANGLTF. The genes are TRBV4-2 and TRBJ2-6, with a possible D match to TRBD1 (5 bases). CDR3 length equals 15 residues. Germline V gene data show CDR1 as LGHNA and CDR2 as YNFKEQ.

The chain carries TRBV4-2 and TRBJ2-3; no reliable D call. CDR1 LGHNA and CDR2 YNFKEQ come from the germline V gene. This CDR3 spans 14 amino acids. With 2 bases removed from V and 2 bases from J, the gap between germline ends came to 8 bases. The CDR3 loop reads CASSQPLLTDTQYF. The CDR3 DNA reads TGTGCCAGCAGCCAACCTCTCCTCACAGATACGCAGTATTTT.

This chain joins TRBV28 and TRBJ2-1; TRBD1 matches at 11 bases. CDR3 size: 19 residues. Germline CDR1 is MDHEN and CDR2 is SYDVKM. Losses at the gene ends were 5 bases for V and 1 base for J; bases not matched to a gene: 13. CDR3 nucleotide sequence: TGTGCCAGCAGTCCTACCCCCGGGACAGGGGGTGCATCCTACAATGAGCAGTTCTTC. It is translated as CASSPTPGTGGASYNEQFF.

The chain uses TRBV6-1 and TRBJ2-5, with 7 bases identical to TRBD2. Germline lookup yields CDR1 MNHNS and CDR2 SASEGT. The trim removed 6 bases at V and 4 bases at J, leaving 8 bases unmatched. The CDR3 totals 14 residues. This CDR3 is CASRNLAVGETQYF. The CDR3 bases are TGTGCCAGCAGGAACCTAGCGGTCGGAGAGACCCAGTACTTC.

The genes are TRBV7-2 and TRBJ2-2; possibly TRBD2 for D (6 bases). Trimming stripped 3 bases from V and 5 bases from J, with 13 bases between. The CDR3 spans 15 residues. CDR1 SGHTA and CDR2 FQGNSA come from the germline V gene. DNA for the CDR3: TGTGCCAGCAGCTTCGGCGGGATCGATACCGGGGAGCTGTTTTTT. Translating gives CASSFGGIDTGELFF.

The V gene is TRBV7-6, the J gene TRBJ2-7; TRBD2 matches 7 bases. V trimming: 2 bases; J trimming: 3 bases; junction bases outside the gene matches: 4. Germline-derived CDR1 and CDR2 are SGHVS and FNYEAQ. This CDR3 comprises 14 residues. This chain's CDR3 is CASSLIGEGYEQYF. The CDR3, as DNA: TGTGCCAGCAGCTTAATTGGGGAGGGCTACGAGCAGTACTTC.

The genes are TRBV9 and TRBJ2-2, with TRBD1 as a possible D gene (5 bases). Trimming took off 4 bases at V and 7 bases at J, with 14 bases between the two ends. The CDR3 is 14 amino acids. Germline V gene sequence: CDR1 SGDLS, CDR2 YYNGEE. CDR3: CASSTTTDNGELFF. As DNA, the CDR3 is TGTGCCAGCAGCACGACGACGGACAACGGGGAGCTGTTTTTT.

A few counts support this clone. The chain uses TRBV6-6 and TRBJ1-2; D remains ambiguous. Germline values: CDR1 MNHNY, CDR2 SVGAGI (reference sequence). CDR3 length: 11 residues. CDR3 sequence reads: CAGGGNYGYTF. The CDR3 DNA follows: TGTGCAGGAGGAGGTAACTATGGCTACACCTTC.

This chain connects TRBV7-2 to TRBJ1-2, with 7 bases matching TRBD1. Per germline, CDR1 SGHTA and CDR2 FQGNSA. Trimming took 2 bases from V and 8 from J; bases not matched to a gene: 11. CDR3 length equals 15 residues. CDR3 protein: CASSLRGPTGKGYTF. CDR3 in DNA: TGTGCCAGCAGCTTAAGGGGCCCGACAGGGAAGGGCTACACCTTC.

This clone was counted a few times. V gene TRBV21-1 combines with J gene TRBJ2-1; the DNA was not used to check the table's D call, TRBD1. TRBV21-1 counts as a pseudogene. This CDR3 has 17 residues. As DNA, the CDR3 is TGTGCCAGCATCGTCCCGGGGTCGGACAGCTCCTACAATGAGCAGTTCTTC. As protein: CASIVPGSDSSYNEQFF.

This CDR3 is CASSLGLAGGRGTDTQYF. The CDR3 DNA is TGTGCCAGCAGCTTGGGGCTAGCGGGAGGGAGGGGCACAGATACGCAGTATTTT. The V gene is TRBV5-4, the J gene TRBJ2-3, with 12 positions matching TRBD2. CDR1 and CDR2 (germline): SGHNT, YYREEE (reference sequence). This CDR3 region has 18 residues. After removal of 0 bases from V and 1 base from J, the junction contained 6 bases not matched to a gene.

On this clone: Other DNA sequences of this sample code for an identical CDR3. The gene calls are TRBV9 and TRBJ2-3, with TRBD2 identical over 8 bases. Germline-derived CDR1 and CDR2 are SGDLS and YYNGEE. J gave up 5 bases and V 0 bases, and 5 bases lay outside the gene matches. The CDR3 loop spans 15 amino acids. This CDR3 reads CASSVVGLAGDTQYF. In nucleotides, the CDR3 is TGTGCCAGCAGCGTAGTAGGCCTAGCGGGAGATACGCAGTATTTT. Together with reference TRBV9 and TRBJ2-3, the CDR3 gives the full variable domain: DSGVTQTPKHLITATGQRVTLRCSPRSGDLSVYWYQQSLDQGLQFLIQYYNGEERAKGNILERFSAQQFPDLHSELNLSSLELGDSALYFCASSVVGLAGDTQYFGPGTRLTVL.

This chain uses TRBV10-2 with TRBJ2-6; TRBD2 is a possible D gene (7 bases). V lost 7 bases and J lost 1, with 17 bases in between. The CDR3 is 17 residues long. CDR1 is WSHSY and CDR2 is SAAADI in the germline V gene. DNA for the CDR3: TGCGCCAGCAAGGGGGGAGGGCTTTGGTCTGGGGCCAACGTCCTGACTTTC. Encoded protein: CASKGGGLWSGANVLTF.

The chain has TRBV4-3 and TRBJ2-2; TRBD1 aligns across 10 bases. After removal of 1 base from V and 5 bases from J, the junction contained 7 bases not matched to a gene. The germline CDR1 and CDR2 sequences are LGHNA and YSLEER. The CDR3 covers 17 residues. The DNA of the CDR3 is TGCGCCAGCAGCCAAGCCCCGGGACAGGGGAGAACCGGGGAGCTGTTTTTT. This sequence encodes CASSQAPGQGRTGELFF.

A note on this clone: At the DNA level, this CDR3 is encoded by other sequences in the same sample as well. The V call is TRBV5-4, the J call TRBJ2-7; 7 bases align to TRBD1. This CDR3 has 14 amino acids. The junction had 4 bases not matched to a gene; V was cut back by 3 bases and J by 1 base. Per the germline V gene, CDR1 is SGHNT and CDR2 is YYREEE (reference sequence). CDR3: CASSSRDSSYEQYF. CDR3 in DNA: TGTGCCAGCAGCTCCCGGGACAGTTCCTACGAGCAGTACTTC.

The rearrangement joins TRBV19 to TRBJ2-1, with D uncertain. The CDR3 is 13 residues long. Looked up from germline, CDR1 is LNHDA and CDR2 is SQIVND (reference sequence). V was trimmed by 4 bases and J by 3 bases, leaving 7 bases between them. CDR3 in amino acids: CASSSGIYNEQFF. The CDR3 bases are TGTGCCAGTAGTAGCGGTATCTACAATGAGCAGTTCTTC.